Each of the 15 T cell receptor beta chains below was sequenced from the same sample in a study of a mutant IDH1 vaccine in newly diagnosed glioma. Libraries were prepared by immunoSEQ multiplex PCR; TCRdb keeps only in-frame clonotypes and omits some of them. The repertoire holds 45,000 to 55,000 clones, with roughly 89% as singletons. The time point here: baseline, week 1 (first vaccination visit). Regarding treatment: pre-vaccination baseline after standard-of-care therapy. The sample here was PBMCs, taken from a glioma patient treated with radiotherapy, temozolomide or both. The receptors here all came from a middle-aged man with glioma.

V usage is TRBV19 and J usage is TRBJ1-5; no clear D gene. Trimming removed 6 bases from V and 4 bases from J, with 10 bases in between. Per germline, CDR1 LNHDA and CDR2 SQIVND (reference sequence). CDR3 length: 13 amino acids. Here the CDR3 DNA reads TGTGCCAGTAGCACACAAGGAAATCAGCCCCAGCATTTT. This translates into CASSTQGNQPQHF. The full variable domain, its missing parts supplied by reference TRBV19 and TRBJ1-5, is DGGITQSPKYLFRKEGQNVTLSCEQNLNHDAMYWYRQDPGQGLRLIYYSQIVNDFQKGDIAEGYSVSREKKESFPLTVTSAQKNPTAFYLCASSTQGNQPQHFGDGTRLSIL.

CDR3 region: CASSSYRALTEAFF. In DNA, the CDR3 is TGTGCCAGCAGTTCCTACAGGGCCCTGACTGAAGCTTTCTTT. The J gene is TRBJ1-1, the V gene TRBV27; a weak D match, TRBD1 (6 bases). V was shortened by 4 bases and J by 5 bases, with 14 bases between the two germline ends. There are 14 residues in the CDR3. Germline CDR1 MNHEY, CDR2 SMNVEV (reference sequence).

CDR3 residues: CATSREMTSYEQYF. DNA of the CDR3: TGTGCCACCAGCAGAGAGATGACCAGCTACGAGCAGTACTTC. The chain combines TRBV15 with TRBJ2-7; D gene uncertain. Germline assignment: CDR1 LNHNV and CDR2 YYDKDF (reference sequence). Deletions cut 0 bases from V and 3 bases from J, with 9 bases between. The CDR3 totals 14 residues.

CDR3 in DNA: TGCGCCAGCAGCCAAGGTGTGGCCGTAGACACAGATACGCAGTATTTT. It codes for CASSQGVAVDTDTQYF. This chain uses TRBV4-1 with TRBJ2-3; D remains ambiguous. This CDR3 spans 16 amino acids. The V gene's germline CDR1 is MGHRA and CDR2 YSYEKL. V was shortened by 1 base and J by 2 bases, with 13 bases between the two germline ends.

The gene calls are TRBV5-1 and TRBJ2-1; 11 nucleotides agree with TRBD1. The CDR3 is made up of 15 amino acids. Germline CDR1 and CDR2: SGHRS and YFSETQ. After removal of 2 bases from V and 6 bases from J, the junction contained 4 bases not matched to a gene. DNA of the CDR3: TGCGCCAGCAGCTTCGGACAGGGGGCATCCAATGAGCAGTTCTTC. It is translated as CASSFGQGASNEQFF.

V usage is TRBV14 and J usage is TRBJ1-5; TRBD1 might be the D (6 bases). The CDR3 spans 15 residues. Germline CDR1 is SGHDN and CDR2 is FVKESK. The germline V and J ends were trimmed by 4 bases and 2 bases, with 12 bases remaining between them. The CDR3 here is CASSRAGAGNQPQHF. CDR3 nucleotide sequence: TGTGCCAGCAGCCGGGCAGGGGCGGGCAATCAGCCCCAGCATTTT.

The J gene is TRBJ2-7, the V gene TRBV19; D gene uncertain. Germline loops: CDR1 LNHDA, CDR2 SQIVND (reference sequence). The CDR3 length is 14 residues. Trimming took 4 bases from V and 0 from J, leaving 10 bases between them. CDR3 nucleotides: TGTGCCAGTAGTACTCAGGTGAGCTCCTACGAGCAGTACTTC. This encodes CASSTQVSSYEQYF.

V and J are TRBV6-5 and TRBJ2-6; tentatively, D is TRBD2 (5 bases). V was trimmed by 8 bases and J by 0 bases, leaving 11 bases between them. The CDR3 is 15 amino acids. CDR1 MNHEY and CDR2 SVGAGI come from the germline V gene. CDR3 sequence: CASRPEGSGANVLTF. The CDR3 region has the DNA TGTGCCAGCCGCCCCGAGGGCTCTGGGGCCAACGTCCTGACTTTC.

The genes are TRBV7-2 and TRBJ1-2; D may be TRBD1 (5 bases). CDR3 length: 15 amino acids. V was clipped by 1 base and J by 7 bases, with 16 bases between them. Germline loops: CDR1 SGHTA, CDR2 FQGNSA. CDR3 sequence reads: CASSLERVRGGGYTF. CDR3 bases: TGTGCCAGCAGCTTAGAAAGGGTTCGGGGGGGTGGCTACACCTTC.

A few counts support this clone. J is TRBJ1-3 and V is TRBV5-6; D is unresolved. From germline, CDR1 is SGHDT and CDR2 YYEEEE. V lost 2 bases and J lost 4, with 4 bases in between. The CDR3 covers 12 residues. CDR3 DNA: TGTGCCAGCAGCTTAACCGGAAACACCATATATTTT. It specifies CASSLTGNTIYF.

The chain employs TRBV9 and TRBJ1-2, with D perhaps TRBD1 (6 bases). This CDR3 has 14 residues. Trimming pared 4 bases from V and 4 bases from J, leaving 14 bases between. Germline lookup yields CDR1 SGDLS and CDR2 YYNGEE. CDR3 sequence (DNA): TGTGCCAGCAGCCTATTCACAGGGTCCTATGGCTACACCTTC. This translates into CASSLFTGSYGYTF.

This chain joins TRBV2 and TRBJ2-2; 15 positions match TRBD2. This CDR3 has 18 residues. The trim removed 9 bases at V and 5 bases at J, leaving 13 bases unmatched. The V gene's germline CDR1 is SNHLY and CDR2 FYNNEI. Here the CDR3 DNA reads TGTGCCAGGACCCTGGGCGGACTAGCGGGAGGGAGGACCGGGGAGCTGTTTTTT. It translates to CARTLGGLAGGRTGELFF.

The J gene is TRBJ2-1, the V gene TRBV6-1; D is ambiguous. Between the trimmed V and J ends, which lost 6 bases and 5 bases, there was a span of 8 bases. Per germline, CDR1 MNHNS and CDR2 SASEGT. The CDR3 length is 12 residues. The DNA of the CDR3 is TGTGCCAGCAGCCCCAGGAACAATGAGCAGTTCTTC. It specifies CASSPRNNEQFF.

The chain is built from TRBV9 and TRBJ2-7; unclear D gene. Germline-derived CDR1 and CDR2 are SGDLS and YYNGEE. V lost 4 bases and J lost 0, with 8 bases in between. This CDR3 comprises 13 residues. The CDR3 loop is CASSIGLSYEQYF. The CDR3 DNA sequence: TGTGCCAGCAGCATTGGCCTCTCCTACGAGCAGTACTTC.

V gene TRBV5-8 combines with J gene TRBJ2-1, with unresolved D. The CDR3 extends over 13 amino acids. V lost 8 bases to trimming and J lost 0 bases, with 9 bases between them. Germline lookup yields CDR1 SGHTS and CDR2 YDEGEE. CDR3 sequence: CASLTVSYNEQFF. The CDR3 DNA reads as TGTGCCAGTTTAACCGTCTCCTACAATGAGCAGTTCTTC.